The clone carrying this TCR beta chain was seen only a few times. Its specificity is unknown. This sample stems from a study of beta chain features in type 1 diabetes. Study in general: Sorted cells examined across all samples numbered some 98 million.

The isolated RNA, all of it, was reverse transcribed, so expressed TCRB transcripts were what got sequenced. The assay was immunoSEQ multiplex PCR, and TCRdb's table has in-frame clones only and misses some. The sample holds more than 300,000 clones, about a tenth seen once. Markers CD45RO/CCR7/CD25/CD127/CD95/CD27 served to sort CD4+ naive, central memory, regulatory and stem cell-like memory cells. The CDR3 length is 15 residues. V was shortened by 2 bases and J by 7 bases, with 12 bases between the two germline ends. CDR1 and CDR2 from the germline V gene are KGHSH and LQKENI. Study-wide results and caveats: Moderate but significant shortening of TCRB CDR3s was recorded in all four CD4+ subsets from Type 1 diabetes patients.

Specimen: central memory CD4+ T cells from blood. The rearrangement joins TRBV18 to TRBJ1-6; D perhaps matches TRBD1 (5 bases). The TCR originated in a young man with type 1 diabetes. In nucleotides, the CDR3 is TGTGCCAGCTCACCATCCAGGGAAGGGAATTCACCCCTCCACTTT. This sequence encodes CASSPSREGNSPLHF.